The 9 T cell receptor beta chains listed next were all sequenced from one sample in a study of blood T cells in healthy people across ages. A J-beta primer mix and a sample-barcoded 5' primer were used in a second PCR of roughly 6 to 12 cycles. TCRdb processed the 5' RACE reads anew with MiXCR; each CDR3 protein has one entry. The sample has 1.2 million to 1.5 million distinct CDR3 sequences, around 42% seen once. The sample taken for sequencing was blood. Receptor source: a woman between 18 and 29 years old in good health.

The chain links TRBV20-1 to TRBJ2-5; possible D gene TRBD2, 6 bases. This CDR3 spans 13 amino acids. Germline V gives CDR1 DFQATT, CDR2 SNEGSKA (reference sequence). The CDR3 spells CSPHTSLYETQYF. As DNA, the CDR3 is TGCAGCCCACACACTAGCTTGTATGAGACCCAGTACTTC.

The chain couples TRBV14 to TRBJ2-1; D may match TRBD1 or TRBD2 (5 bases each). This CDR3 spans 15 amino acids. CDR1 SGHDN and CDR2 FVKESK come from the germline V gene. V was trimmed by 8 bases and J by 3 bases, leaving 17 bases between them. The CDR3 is CASHRGRGYYNEQFF. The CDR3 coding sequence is TGTGCCAGCCACCGGGGTAGGGGCTACTACAATGAGCAGTTCTTC. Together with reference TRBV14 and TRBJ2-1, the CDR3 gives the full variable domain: EAGVTQFPSHSVIEKGQTVTLRCDPISGHDNLYWYRRVMGKEIKFLLHFVKESKQDESGMPNNRFLAERTGGTYSTLKVQPAELEDSGVYFCASHRGRGYYNEQFFGPGTRLTVL.

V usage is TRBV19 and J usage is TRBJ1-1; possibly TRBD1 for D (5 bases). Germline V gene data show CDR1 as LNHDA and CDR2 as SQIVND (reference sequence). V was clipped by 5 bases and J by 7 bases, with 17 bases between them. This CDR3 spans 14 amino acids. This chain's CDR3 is CASSAPGRNLEAFF. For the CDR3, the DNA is TGTGCCAGTAGTGCCCCGGGACGGAATCTTGAAGCTTTCTTT.

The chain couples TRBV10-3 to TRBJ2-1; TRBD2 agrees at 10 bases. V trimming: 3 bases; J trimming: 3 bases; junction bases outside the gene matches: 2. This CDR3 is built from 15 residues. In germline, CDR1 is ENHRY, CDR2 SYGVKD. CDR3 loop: CAISETSGVYNEQFF. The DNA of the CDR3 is TGTGCCATCAGTGAAACTAGCGGGGTCTACAATGAGCAGTTCTTC.

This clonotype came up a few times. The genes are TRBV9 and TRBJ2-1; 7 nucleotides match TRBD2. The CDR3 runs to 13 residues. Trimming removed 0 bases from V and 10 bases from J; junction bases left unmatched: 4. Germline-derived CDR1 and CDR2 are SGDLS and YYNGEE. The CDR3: CASSVGGGPEQFF. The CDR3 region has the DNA TGTGCCAGCAGCGTAGGGGGGGGACCCGAGCAGTTCTTC. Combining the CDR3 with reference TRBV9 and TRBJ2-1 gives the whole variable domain DSGVTQTPKHLITATGQRVTLRCSPRSGDLSVYWYQQSLDQGLQFLIQYYNGEERAKGNILERFSAQQFPDLHSELNLSSLELGDSALYFCASSVGGGPEQFFGPGTRLTVL.

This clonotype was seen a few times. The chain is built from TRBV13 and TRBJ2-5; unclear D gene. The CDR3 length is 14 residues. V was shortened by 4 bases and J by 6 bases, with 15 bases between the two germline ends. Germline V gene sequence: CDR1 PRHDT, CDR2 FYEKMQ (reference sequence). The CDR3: CASSSVGWEKTQYF. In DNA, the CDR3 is TGTGCCAGCAGCTCCGTCGGATGGGAAAAGACCCAGTACTTC.

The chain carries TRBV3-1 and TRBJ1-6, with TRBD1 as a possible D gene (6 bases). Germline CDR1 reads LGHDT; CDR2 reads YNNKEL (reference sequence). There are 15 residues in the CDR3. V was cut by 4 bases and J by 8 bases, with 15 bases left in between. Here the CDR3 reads CASSRRGQSHSPLHF. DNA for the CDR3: TGTGCCAGCAGCCGCCGGGGACAAAGTCATTCACCCCTCCACTTT.

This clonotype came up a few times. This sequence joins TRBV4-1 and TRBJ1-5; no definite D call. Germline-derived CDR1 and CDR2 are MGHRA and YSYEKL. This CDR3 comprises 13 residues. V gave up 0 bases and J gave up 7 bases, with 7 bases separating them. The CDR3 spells CASSQESIQPQHF. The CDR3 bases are TGCGCCAGCAGCCAAGAATCCATCCAGCCCCAGCATTTT.

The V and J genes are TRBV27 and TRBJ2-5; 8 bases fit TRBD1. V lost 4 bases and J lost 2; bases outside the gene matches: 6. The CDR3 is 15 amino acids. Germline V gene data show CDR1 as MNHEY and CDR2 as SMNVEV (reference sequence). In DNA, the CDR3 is TGTGCCAGCAGTTCCCGACAGGGGAGTCAAGAGACCCAGTACTTC. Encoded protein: CASSSRQGSQETQYF.